Below, 25 T cell receptor beta chains from the same sample are listed, as sequenced in a study of identical twins. TCRdb re-derived calls from the 5' RACE reads in MiXCR, one entry per CDR3 protein. Of 450,000 to 600,000 distinct CDR3 sequences in the sample, approximately 20% were seen once. Separately, the same data were catalogued under a study of yellow fever vaccine responses in identical twins.

Sample: CD4+ T cells sorted from blood. The receptors derive from a woman younger than 35 in good health.

This clonotype occurred many times. The chain links TRBV4-1 to TRBJ2-5; 9 positions agree with TRBD2. Germline CDR1 MGHRA, CDR2 YSYEKL. The CDR3 loop spans 14 amino acids. Trimming removed 6 bases from V and 3 bases from J; junction bases left unmatched: 5. The CDR3, as DNA: TGCGCCAGCAGTGTTATAGCGGGGGAAGAGACCCAGTACTTC. Translated, it gives CASSVIAGEETQYF.

In this sample, this clonotype turned up a few times. The chain uses TRBV7-6 and TRBJ1-4; D is unclear. Between the trimmed V and J ends, which lost 4 bases and 7 bases, there was a span of 4 bases. Germline CDR1 and CDR2: SGHVS and FNYEAQ. The CDR3 loop spans 11 amino acids. The CDR3 bases are TGTGCCAGCAGCTACGGTGAAAAACTGTTTTTT. The encoded protein is CASSYGEKLFF. Full variable domain (rest looked up from reference TRBV7-6 and TRBJ1-4): GAGVSQSPRYKVTKRGQDVALRCDPISGHVSLYWYRQALGQGPEFLTYFNYEAQQDKSGLPNDRFSAERPEGSISTLTIQRTEQRDSAMYRCASSYGEKLFFGSGTQLSVL.

V gene TRBV28 combines with J gene TRBJ2-2, with a weak D call TRBD2 (6 bases). Germline CDR1 MDHEN, CDR2 SYDVKM. The CDR3 consists of 16 residues. Deletions cut 7 bases from V and 2 bases from J, with 17 bases between. The CDR3 loop is CASTRPGTFNTGELFF. CDR3 DNA: TGTGCCAGCACCCGACCCGGGACTTTTAACACCGGGGAGCTGTTTTTT.

This clonotype showed up just a few times. V and J are TRBV12-3 or TRBV12-4 and TRBJ2-3; possible D gene TRBD2, 5 bases. The length of the CDR3 is 15 residues. V was cut by 4 bases and J by 1 base, with 12 bases left in between. CDR3 bases: TGTGCCAGCAGTTCAAGTGGGAGTGGCACAGATACGCAGTATTTT. Translation: CASSSSGSGTDTQYF.

In its sample, this clonotype was seen many times. Written as DNA, the CDR3 is TGCGCCAGCTCCTCCGGGACAGGAGCTAACTATGGCTACACCTTC. Protein product: CASSSGTGANYGYTF. This chain connects TRBV4-1 to TRBJ1-2; 8 positions agree with TRBD1. CDR3 size: 15 residues. CDR1 is MGHRA, CDR2 YSYEKL, per germline. After removal of 8 bases from V and 0 bases from J, the junction contained 8 bases not matched to a gene.

The chain is built from TRBV4-2 and TRBJ2-7; no clear D gene. The V gene lost 0 bases and the J gene lost 9 bases, with 18 bases spanning the gap. Germline CDR1 reads LGHNA; CDR2 reads YNFKEQ. The CDR3 extends over 15 amino acids. The CDR3 loop is CASSQEGSLDPRQYF. The DNA for the CDR3 is TGTGCCAGCAGCCAAGAAGGATCCTTAGACCCAAGGCAGTACTTC.

CDR3 residues: CASSPTTFGNTIYF. The CDR3 nucleotides read TGTGCCAGCAGTCCTACAACCTTTGGAAACACCATATATTTT. The chain uses TRBV28 and TRBJ1-3; no clear D. This CDR3 region has 14 residues. V lost 5 bases, J lost 3 bases, and 11 bases lay in between. Germline CDR1 MDHEN, CDR2 SYDVKM.

This clonotype turned up a few times. The chain uses TRBV15 and TRBJ2-1; D remains unclear. Trimming took off 4 bases at V and 0 bases at J, with 4 bases between the two ends. Germline V gives CDR1 LNHNV, CDR2 YYDKDF (reference sequence). This CDR3 is 13 amino acids long. The CDR3 spells CATSKSSYNEQFF. DNA for the CDR3: TGTGCCACCAGCAAGAGCTCCTACAATGAGCAGTTCTTC.

The rearrangement joins TRBV14 to TRBJ2-5; TRBD2 matches at 13 bases. J gave up 2 bases and V 2 bases, and 8 bases lay outside the gene matches. The germline V gene has CDR1 SGHDN and CDR2 FVKESK. The CDR3 sequence is 18 residues long. CDR3 DNA: TGTGCCAGCAGCCAACGGGGGACTAGCGGGGACAGACAAGAGACCCAGTACTTC. Translation: CASSQRGTSGDRQETQYF.

This clonotype was found a few times. The J gene is TRBJ1-5, the V gene TRBV19, with D tentatively TRBD1 (6 bases). V lost 6 bases and J 6 bases, leaving 12 bases between the germline ends. The CDR3 consists of 13 residues. Germline CDR1 reads LNHDA; CDR2 reads SQIVND (reference sequence). The chain's CDR3 is CASRGGIGQPQHF. CDR3 coding DNA: TGTGCCAGTAGGGGGGGCATCGGTCAGCCCCAGCATTTT. Based on the CDR3 plus reference TRBV19 and TRBJ1-5, the full variable domain is DGGITQSPKYLFRKEGQNVTLSCEQNLNHDAMYWYRQDPGQGLRLIYYSQIVNDFQKGDIAEGYSVSREKKESFPLTVTSAQKNPTAFYLCASRGGIGQPQHFGDGTRLSIL.

The rearrangement links TRBV20-1 to TRBJ1-4, with TRBD1 identical over 10 bases. The CDR3 is 14 amino acids. Germline values: CDR1 DFQATT, CDR2 SNEGSKA (reference sequence). V lost 2 bases, J lost 8 bases, and 5 bases stayed unmatched. The CDR3 DNA sequence: TGCAGTGCTAGAAGGGACAGGGGTTGGGAAAAACTGTTTTTT. Amino acid sequence: CSARRDRGWEKLFF.

The rearrangement joins TRBV3-1 to TRBJ2-1, with D possibly being TRBD1 or TRBD2 (5 bases each). This CDR3 has 13 amino acids. The germline V gene encodes CDR1 LGHDT and CDR2 YNNKEL (reference sequence). Trimming cost V 3 bases and J 6 bases, with 9 bases left between them. Written as DNA, the CDR3 is TGTGCCAGCAGCCACCGGGGCGCCAATGAGCAGTTCTTC. It codes for CASSHRGANEQFF.

This clonotype was detected only a few times. V gene TRBV7-2 combines with J gene TRBJ2-7; 7 nucleotides line up with TRBD1. This CDR3 is built from 13 residues. Germline V gene data show CDR1 as SGHTA and CDR2 as FQGNSA. Trimming cost V 2 bases and J 5 bases; bases outside gene matches: 3. CDR3 sequence (DNA): TGTGCCAGCAGCTTACAGACAGGGAACGAGCAGTACGTC. Its translation: CASSLQTGNEQYV.

The table lists this clonotype with many counts. The V gene is TRBV24-1, the J gene TRBJ2-5, with D perhaps matching TRBD1 (5 bases). This CDR3 comprises 13 residues. Trimming removed 7 bases from V and 3 bases from J, with 11 bases in between. Germline V gene sequence: CDR1 KGHDR, CDR2 SFDVKD. This CDR3 is CATRGTGEETQYF. In DNA form, the CDR3 reads TGTGCCACCAGGGGAACAGGAGAAGAGACCCAGTACTTC.

This clonotype was observed a few times. The chain links TRBV29-1 to TRBJ2-1, with D tentatively TRBD1 (6 bases). CDR3 length equals 12 residues. V lost 5 bases and J 8 bases, leaving 13 bases between the germline ends. Germline V gene sequence: CDR1 SQVTM, CDR2 ANQGSEA. CDR3 residues: CSVPHRDHEQFF. CDR3 nucleotides: TGCAGCGTTCCCCACAGGGACCATGAGCAGTTCTTC.

The V gene is TRBV2, the J gene TRBJ2-7; no clear D. Between the trimmed V and J ends, which lost 9 bases and 5 bases, there was a span of 17 bases. CDR1 and CDR2 (germline): SNHLY, FYNNEI. The CDR3 consists of 13 residues. CDR3 sequence reads: CASKGPAHHEQYV. CDR3 nucleotides: TGTGCCAGTAAAGGCCCCGCACACCACGAGCAGTACGTC.

This chain uses TRBV7-8 with TRBJ1-2; TRBD1 matches 9 bases. Germline values: CDR1 SGHVS, CDR2 FQNEAQ. The length of the CDR3 is 16 residues. The ends lost 4 bases at V and 2 bases at J; junction bases unmatched: 8. CDR3 DNA: TGTGCCAGCAGCTCGACAACGACAGGGGGGAACTATGGCTACACCTTC. It is translated as CASSSTTTGGNYGYTF.

The V call is TRBV20-1, the J call TRBJ2-2; D remains ambiguous. Per the germline V gene, CDR1 is DFQATT and CDR2 is SNEGSKA (reference sequence). The CDR3 has 13 residues. V dropped 5 bases and J dropped 0 bases, with 7 bases sitting between them. CDR3 nucleotides: TGCAGTGCTTTCGATTCGAACACCGGGGAGCTGTTTTTT. This sequence encodes CSAFDSNTGELFF.

There are many counts of this clonotype. The CDR3 region has the DNA TGTGCCAGCAGTTATTCCGGACAGGCCCCTGGCTACACCTTC. The encoded protein is CASSYSGQAPGYTF. The chain links TRBV6-5 to TRBJ1-2; 7 bases match TRBD1. This CDR3 has 14 residues. Germline loops: CDR1 MNHEY, CDR2 SVGAGI. J lost 7 bases, V lost 3 bases, and 8 bases had no gene match.

In this sample, this clonotype turned up a few times. This chain joins TRBV4-1 and TRBJ2-5; 10 bases match TRBD2. V trimming: 1 base; J trimming: 4 bases; junction bases outside the gene matches: 9. The CDR3 runs 17 residues. The germline V gene encodes CDR1 MGHRA and CDR2 YSYEKL. CDR3 nucleotides: TGCGCCAGCAGCCAAGGACCTTTAGTAGCGGGGGGAGAGACCCAGTACTTC. It encodes CASSQGPLVAGGETQYF.

The CDR3 protein is CASSLAEAHNEQFF. The CDR3 DNA sequence: TGTGCCAGCAGCTTAGCCGAGGCCCACAATGAGCAGTTCTTC. V and J are TRBV7-9 and TRBJ2-1; D uncertain. Germline V gives CDR1 SEHNR, CDR2 FQNEAQ (reference sequence). V gave up 0 bases and J gave up 5 bases, with 8 bases separating them. The CDR3 has 14 amino acids. Complete variable domain (other parts from reference TRBV7-9 and TRBJ2-1): DTGVSQNPRHKITKRGQNVTFRCDPISEHNRLYWYRQTLGQGPEFLTYFQNEAQLEKSRLLSDRFSAERPKGSFSTLEIQRTEQGDSAMYLCASSLAEAHNEQFFGPGTRLTVL.

This clonotype has just a few counts. The chain combines TRBV20-1 with TRBJ1-3; D ambiguous. The CDR3 has 14 amino acids. Trimming removed 3 bases from V and 1 base from J, with 10 bases in between. Germline CDR1 reads DFQATT; CDR2 reads SNEGSKA (reference sequence). For the CDR3, the DNA is TGCAGTGCTAGGAGGGCGGGTTCTGGAAACACCATATATTTT. Its protein product is CSARRAGSGNTIYF.

This clonotype was seen a handful of times. The rearrangement links TRBV4-1 to TRBJ2-5, with TRBD1 matching over 8 bases. The ends lost 4 bases at V and 5 bases at J; junction bases unmatched: 9. The CDR3 runs to 15 residues. The germline gives CDR1 MGHRA, CDR2 YSYEKL. The CDR3 DNA is TGCGCCAGCAGCCCCGTGGACAGGGCCAGGGAGACCCAGTACTTC. Its translation: CASSPVDRARETQYF.

Ten or more counts support this clonotype. The rearrangement joins TRBV12-3 or TRBV12-4 to TRBJ2-7; D is unresolved. The CDR3 loop spans 13 amino acids. V lost 3 bases, J lost 3 bases, and 9 bases lay in between. The CDR3 nucleotides are TGTGCCAGCAGTTTCGAAGCCGGCTACGAGCAGTACTTC. Its translation is CASSFEAGYEQYF.

This clonotype was counted between two and nine times. A much larger clone sits a single nucleotide away, making a read error possible. The chain carries TRBV9 and TRBJ2-1, with 9 bases matching TRBD2. Germline-derived CDR1 and CDR2 are SGDLS and YYNGEE. The CDR3 runs 15 residues. J gave up 4 bases and V 0 bases, and 2 bases lay outside the gene matches. The CDR3 sequence: CASSVGLAEYNEQFF. The CDR3 DNA follows: TGTGCCAGCAGCGTAGGACTAGCGGAGTACAATGAGCAGTTCTTC.